This entry describes one T cell receptor beta chain. This sample was included in a study of blood T cell repertoires in COVID-19. About the study: The United States, Italy and Spain were the sources of the acute and convalescent COVID-19 samples. The cDNA or gDNA used as material had been derived from T cells, B-cell-depleted T cells, or PBMCs.

Original data processing: The assay estimated nucleated cells by amplifying reference gene primers. The table came from immunoSEQ multiplex PCR; TCRdb's copy has only in-frame clones and leaves some out. Clonal size and the V and J genes are those of that table, whereas D and trimming came from the DNA. The sample yields 300,000 to 450,000 clones, around 85% seen once. Input material: peripheral blood. The clonotype was recovered from a woman under 30 with acute or convalescent COVID-19.

As DNA, the CDR3 is TGTGCCAGCAGCGCCGAATGGACAGGGGGGGATGGCTACACCTTC. This codes for CASSAEWTGGDGYTF. The chain joins TRBV5-4 to TRBJ1-2; 10 nucleotides align to TRBD1. This CDR3 is built from 15 residues. Looked up from germline, CDR1 is SGHNT and CDR2 is YYREEE (reference sequence). V lost 4 bases, J lost 6 bases, and 9 bases stayed unmatched.